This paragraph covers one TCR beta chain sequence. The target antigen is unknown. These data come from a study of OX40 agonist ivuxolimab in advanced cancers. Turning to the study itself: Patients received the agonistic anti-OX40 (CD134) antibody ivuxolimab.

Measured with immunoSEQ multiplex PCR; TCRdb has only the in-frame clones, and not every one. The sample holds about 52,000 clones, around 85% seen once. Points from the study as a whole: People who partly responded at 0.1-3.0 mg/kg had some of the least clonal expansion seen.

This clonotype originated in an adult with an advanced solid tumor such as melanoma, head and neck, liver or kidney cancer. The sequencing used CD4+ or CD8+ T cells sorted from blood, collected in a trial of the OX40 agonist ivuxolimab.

CDR3 loop: CASSEARTGGGTDTQYF. DNA of the CDR3: TGTGCCAGCAGTGAAGCGCGGACAGGGGGAGGCACAGATACGCAGTATTTT. The chain uses TRBV2 and TRBJ2-3; 10 bases are a match to TRBD1. V lost 0 bases and J lost 1; bases outside the gene matches: 4. The CDR3 has 17 residues. Germline values: CDR1 SNHLY, CDR2 FYNNEI.